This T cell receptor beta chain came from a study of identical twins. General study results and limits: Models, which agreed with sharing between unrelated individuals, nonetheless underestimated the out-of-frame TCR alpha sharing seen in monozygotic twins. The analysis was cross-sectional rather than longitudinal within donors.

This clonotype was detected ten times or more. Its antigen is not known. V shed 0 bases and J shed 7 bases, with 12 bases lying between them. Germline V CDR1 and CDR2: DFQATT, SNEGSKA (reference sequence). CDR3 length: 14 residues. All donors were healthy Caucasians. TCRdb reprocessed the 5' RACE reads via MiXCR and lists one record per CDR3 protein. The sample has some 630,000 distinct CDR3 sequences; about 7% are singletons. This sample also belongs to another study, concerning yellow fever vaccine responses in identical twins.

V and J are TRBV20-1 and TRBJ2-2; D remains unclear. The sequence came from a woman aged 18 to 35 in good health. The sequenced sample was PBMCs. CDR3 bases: TGCAGTGCTAGAGATGGGCCATGGGGCGGGGAGCTGTTTTTT. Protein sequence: CSARDGPWGGELFF.